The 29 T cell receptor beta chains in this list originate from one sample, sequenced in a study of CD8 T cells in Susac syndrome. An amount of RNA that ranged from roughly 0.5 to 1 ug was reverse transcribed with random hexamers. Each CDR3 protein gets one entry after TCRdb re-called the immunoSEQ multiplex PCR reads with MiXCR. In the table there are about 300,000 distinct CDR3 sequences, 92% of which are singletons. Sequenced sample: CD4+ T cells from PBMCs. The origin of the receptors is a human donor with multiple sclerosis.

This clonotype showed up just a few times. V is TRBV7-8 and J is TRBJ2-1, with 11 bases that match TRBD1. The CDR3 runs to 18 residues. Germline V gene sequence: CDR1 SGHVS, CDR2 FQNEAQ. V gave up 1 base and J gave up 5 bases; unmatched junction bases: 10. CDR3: CASSLVPSDRGRHNEQFF. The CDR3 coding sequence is TGTGCCAGCAGCTTAGTTCCTTCGGACAGGGGGCGCCACAATGAGCAGTTCTTC.

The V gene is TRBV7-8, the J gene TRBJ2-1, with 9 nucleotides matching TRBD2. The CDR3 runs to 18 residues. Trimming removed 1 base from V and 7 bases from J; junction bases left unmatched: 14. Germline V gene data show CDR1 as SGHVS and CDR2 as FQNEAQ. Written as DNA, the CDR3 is TGTGCCAGCAGCTTAGGACTAGCGGCAGTCCCCTACACGAATGAGCAGTTCTTC. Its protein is CASSLGLAAVPYTNEQFF.

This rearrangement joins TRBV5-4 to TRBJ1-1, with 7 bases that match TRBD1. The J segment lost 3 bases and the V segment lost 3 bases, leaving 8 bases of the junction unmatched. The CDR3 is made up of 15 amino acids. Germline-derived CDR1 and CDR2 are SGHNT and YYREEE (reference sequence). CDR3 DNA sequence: TGTGCCAGCAGCTCGGGACAGTCGGCGTACACTGAAGCTTTCTTT. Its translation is CASSSGQSAYTEAFF.

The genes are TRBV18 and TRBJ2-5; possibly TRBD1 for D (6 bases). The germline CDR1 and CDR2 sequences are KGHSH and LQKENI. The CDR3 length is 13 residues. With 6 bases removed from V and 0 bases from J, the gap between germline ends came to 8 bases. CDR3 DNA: TGTGCCAGCTCTGGGGGCGACCAAGAGACCCAGTACTTC. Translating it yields CASSGGDQETQYF.

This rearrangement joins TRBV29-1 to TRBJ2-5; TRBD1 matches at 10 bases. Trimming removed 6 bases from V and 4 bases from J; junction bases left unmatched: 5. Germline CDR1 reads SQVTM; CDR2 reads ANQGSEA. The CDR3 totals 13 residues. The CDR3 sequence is CSVGTGVRETQYF. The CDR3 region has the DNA TGCAGCGTAGGGACAGGGGTGCGAGAGACCCAGTACTTC. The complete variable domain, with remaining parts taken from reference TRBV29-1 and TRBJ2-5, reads SAVISQKPSRDICQRGTSLTIQCQVDSQVTMMFWYRQQPGQSLTLIATANQGSEATYESGFVIDKFPISRPNLTFSTLTVSNMSPEDSSIYLCSVGTGVRETQYFGPGTRLLVL.

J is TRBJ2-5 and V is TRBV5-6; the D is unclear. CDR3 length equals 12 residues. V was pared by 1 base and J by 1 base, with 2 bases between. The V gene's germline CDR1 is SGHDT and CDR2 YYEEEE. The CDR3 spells CASSLIQETQYF. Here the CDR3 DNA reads TGTGCCAGCAGCTTGATCCAAGAGACCCAGTACTTC.

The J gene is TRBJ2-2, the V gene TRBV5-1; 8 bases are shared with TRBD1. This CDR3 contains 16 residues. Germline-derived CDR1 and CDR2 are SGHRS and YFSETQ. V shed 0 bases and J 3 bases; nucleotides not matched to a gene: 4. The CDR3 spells CASSLAGTGYTGELFF. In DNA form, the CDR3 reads TGCGCCAGCAGCTTGGCGGGGACAGGCTACACCGGGGAGCTGTTTTTT.

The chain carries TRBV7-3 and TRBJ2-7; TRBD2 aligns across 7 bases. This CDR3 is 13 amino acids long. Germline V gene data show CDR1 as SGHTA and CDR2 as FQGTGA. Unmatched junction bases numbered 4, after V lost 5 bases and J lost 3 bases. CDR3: CASSIGLDYEQYF. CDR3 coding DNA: TGTGCCAGCAGCATAGGACTAGACTACGAGCAGTACTTC.

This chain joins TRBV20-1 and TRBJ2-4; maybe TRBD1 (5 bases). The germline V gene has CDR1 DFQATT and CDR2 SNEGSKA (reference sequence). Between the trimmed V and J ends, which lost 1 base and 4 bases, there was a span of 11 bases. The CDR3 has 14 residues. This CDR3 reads CSARVGRGKNIQYF. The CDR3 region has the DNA TGCAGTGCTAGAGTGGGAAGGGGAAAAAACATTCAGTACTTC.

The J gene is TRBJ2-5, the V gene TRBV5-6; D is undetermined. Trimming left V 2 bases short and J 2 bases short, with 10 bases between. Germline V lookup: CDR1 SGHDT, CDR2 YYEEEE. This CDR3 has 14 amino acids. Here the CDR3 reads CASSFWPDQETQYF. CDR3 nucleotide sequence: TGTGCCAGCAGCTTTTGGCCGGATCAAGAGACCCAGTACTTC.

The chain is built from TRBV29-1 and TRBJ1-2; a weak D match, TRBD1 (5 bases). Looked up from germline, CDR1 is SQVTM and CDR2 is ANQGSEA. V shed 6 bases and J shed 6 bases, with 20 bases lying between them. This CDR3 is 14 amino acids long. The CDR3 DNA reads TGCAGCGTCCAGCCCCCGGGACGACAAAATGGCTACACCTTC. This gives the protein CSVQPPGRQNGYTF. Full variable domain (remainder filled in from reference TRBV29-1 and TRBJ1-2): SAVISQKPSRDICQRGTSLTIQCQVDSQVTMMFWYRQQPGQSLTLIATANQGSEATYESGFVIDKFPISRPNLTFSTLTVSNMSPEDSSIYLCSVQPPGRQNGYTFGSGTRLTVV.

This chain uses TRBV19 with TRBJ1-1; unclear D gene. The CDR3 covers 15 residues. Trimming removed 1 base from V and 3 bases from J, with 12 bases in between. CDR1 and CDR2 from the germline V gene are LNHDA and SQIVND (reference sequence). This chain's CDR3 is CASSIAPLPDTEAFF. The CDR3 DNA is TGTGCCAGTAGTATAGCCCCATTACCCGACACTGAAGCTTTCTTT.

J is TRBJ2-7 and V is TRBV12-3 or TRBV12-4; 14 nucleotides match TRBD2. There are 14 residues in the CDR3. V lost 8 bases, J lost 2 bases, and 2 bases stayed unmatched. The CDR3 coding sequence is TGTGCCAGCGGGACTAGCGGGGGCCCCTACGAGCAGTACTTC. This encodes CASGTSGGPYEQYF.

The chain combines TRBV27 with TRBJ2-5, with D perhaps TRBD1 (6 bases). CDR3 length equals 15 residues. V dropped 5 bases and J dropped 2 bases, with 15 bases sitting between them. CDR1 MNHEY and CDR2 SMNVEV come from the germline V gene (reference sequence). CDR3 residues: CASSQGTAHQETQYF. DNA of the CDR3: TGTGCCAGCAGTCAGGGGACCGCTCATCAAGAGACCCAGTACTTC.

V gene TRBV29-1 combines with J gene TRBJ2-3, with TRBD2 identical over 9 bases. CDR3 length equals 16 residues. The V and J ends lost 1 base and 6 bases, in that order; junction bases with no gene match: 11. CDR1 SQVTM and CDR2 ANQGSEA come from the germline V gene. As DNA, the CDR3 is TGCAGCGTTGAAGGCGTAGTAGCGGGGGTAATGGATACGCAGTATTTT. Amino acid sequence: CSVEGVVAGVMDTQYF.

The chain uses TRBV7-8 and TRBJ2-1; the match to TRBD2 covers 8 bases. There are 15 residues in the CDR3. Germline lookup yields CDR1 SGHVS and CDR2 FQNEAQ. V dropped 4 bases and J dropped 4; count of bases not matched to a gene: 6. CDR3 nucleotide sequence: TGTGCCAGCAGCTCTCTAGCGGGCCTATACAATGAGCAGTTCTTC. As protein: CASSSLAGLYNEQFF.

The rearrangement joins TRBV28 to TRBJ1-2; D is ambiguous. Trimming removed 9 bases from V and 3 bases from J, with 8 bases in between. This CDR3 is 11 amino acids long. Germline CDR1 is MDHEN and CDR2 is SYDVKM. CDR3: CASLWDYGYTF. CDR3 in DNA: TGTGCCAGTCTGTGGGACTATGGCTACACCTTC.

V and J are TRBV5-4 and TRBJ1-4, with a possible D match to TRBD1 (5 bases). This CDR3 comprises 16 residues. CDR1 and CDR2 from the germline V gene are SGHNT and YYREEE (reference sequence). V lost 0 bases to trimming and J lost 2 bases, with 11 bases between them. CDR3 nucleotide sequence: TGTGCCAGCAGCTTGGACCCCGGGACTACTAATGAAAAACTGTTTTTT. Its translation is CASSLDPGTTNEKLFF.

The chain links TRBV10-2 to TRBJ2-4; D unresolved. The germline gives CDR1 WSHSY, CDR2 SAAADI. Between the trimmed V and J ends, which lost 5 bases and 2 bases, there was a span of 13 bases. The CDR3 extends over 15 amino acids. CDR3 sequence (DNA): TGCGCCAGCAGTACCGCCGTGGGTACCAAAAACATTCAGTACTTC. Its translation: CASSTAVGTKNIQYF.

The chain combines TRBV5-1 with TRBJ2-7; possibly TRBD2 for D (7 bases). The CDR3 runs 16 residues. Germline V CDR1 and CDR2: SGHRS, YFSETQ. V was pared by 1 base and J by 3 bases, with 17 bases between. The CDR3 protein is CASSLSGGGDNYEQYF. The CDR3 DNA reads TGCGCCAGCAGCTTGTCGGGAGGAGGGGACAACTACGAGCAGTACTTC.

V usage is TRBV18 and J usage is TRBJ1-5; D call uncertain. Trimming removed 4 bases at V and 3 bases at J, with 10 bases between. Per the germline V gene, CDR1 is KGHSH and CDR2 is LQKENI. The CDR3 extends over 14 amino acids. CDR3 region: CASSRERDNQPQHF. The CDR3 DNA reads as TGTGCCAGCTCACGGGAAAGGGACAATCAGCCCCAGCATTTT.

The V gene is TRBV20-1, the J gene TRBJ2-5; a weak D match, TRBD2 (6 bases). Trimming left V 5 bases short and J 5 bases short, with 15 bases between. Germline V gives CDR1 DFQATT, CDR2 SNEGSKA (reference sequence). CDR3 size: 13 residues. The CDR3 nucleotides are TGCAGTGCTGCGGACTTAGCGGCTGAGACCCAGTACTTC. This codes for CSAADLAAETQYF.

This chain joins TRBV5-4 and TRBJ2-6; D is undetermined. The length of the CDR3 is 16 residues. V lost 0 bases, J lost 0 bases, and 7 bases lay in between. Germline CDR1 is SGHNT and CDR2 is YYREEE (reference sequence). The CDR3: CASSLAGSSGANVLTF. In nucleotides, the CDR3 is TGTGCCAGCAGCTTGGCCGGTTCCTCTGGGGCCAACGTCCTGACTTTC.

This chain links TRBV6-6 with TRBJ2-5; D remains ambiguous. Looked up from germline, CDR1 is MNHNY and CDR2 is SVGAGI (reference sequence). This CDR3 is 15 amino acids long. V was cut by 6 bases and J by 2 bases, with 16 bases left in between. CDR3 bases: TGTGCCAGCAGAATAACGAAAACGTTTCAAGAGACCCAGTACTTC. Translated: CASRITKTFQETQYF.

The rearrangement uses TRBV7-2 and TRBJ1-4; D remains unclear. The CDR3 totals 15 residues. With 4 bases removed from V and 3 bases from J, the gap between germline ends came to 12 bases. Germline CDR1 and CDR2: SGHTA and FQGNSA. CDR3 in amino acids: CASSSGLMSNEKLFF. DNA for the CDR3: TGTGCCAGCAGCTCTGGGTTGATGTCTAATGAAAAACTGTTTTTT. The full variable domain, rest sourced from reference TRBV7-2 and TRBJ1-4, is GAGVSQSPSNKVTEKGKDVELRCDPISGHTALYWYRQSLGQGLEFLIYFQGNSAPDKSGLPSDRFSAERTGGSVSTLTIQRTQQEDSAVYLCASSSGLMSNEKLFFGSGTQLSVL.

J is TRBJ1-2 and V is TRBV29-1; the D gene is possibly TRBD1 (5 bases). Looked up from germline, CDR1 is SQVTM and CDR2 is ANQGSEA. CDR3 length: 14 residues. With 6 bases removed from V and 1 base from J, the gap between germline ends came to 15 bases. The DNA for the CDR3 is TGCAGCGTCCTGACAGAAGGATTTAACTATGGCTACACCTTC. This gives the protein CSVLTEGFNYGYTF. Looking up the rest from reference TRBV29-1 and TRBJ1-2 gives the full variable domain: SAVISQKPSRDICQRGTSLTIQCQVDSQVTMMFWYRQQPGQSLTLIATANQGSEATYESGFVIDKFPISRPNLTFSTLTVSNMSPEDSSIYLCSVLTEGFNYGYTFGSGTRLTVV.

CDR3 in amino acids: CASSGGQDFYEQYF. CDR3 coding DNA: TGTGCCAGCAGCGGGGGACAGGACTTCTACGAGCAGTACTTC. This chain links TRBV7-9 with TRBJ2-7, with 8 bases lining up with TRBD1. The CDR3 consists of 14 residues. CDR1 and CDR2 from the germline V gene are SEHNR and FQNEAQ (reference sequence). With 5 bases clipped from V and 3 bases from J, the junction kept 6 bases outside the gene matches.

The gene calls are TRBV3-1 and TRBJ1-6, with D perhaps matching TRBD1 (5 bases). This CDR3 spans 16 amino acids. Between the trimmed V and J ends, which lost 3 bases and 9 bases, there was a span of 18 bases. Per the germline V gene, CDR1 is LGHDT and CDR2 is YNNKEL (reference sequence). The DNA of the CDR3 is TGTGCCAGCAGCCATTTAGGGGCCGGGGGGATTTCACCCCTCCACTTT. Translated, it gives CASSHLGAGGISPLHF. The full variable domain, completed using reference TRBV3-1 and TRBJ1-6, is DTAVSQTPKYLVTQMGNDKSIKCEQNLGHDTMYWYKQDSKKFLKIMFSYNNKELIINETVPNRFSPKSPDKAHLNLHINSLELGDSAVYFCASSHLGAGGISPLHFGNGTRLTVT.

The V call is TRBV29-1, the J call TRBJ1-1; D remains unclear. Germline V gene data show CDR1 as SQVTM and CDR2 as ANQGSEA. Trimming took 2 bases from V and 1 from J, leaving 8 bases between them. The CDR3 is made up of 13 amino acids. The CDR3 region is CSVETTKNTEAFF. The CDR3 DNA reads TGCAGCGTTGAAACAACGAAGAACACTGAAGCTTTCTTT.